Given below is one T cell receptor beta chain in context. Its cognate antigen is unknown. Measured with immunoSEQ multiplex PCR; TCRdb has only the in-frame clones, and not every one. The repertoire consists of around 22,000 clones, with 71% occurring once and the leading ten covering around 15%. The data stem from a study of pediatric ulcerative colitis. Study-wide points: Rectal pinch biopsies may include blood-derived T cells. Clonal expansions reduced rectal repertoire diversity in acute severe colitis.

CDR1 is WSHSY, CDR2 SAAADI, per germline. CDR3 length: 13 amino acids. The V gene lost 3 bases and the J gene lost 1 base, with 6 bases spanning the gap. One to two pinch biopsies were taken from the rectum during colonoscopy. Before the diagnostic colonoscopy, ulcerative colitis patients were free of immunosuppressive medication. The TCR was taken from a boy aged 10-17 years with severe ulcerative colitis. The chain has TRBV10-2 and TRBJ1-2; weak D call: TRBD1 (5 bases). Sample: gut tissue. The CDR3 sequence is CASSEQVNYGYTF. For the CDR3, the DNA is TGCGCCAGCAGTGAACAGGTTAACTATGGCTACACCTTC.